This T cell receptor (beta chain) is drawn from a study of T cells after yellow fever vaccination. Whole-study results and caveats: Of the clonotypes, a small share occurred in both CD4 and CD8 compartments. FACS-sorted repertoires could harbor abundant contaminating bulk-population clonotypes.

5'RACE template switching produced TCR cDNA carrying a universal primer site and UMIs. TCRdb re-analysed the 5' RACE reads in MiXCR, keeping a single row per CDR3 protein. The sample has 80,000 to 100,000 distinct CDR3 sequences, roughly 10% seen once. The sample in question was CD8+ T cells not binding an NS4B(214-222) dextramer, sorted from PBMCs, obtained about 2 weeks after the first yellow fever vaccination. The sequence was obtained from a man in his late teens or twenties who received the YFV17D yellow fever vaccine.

CDR3: CASSPGQIQETQYF. The CDR3 DNA is TGTGCCAGCAGTCCGGGACAGATCCAAGAGACCCAGTACTTC. The chain couples TRBV28 to TRBJ2-5; TRBD1 agrees at 7 bases. CDR1 is MDHEN and CDR2 is SYDVKM in the germline V gene. The CDR3 is made up of 14 amino acids. V lost 5 bases and J lost 1; bases outside the gene matches: 4.